This T cell receptor (beta chain) emerged from a study of beta chain features in type 1 diabetes (dated by TCRdb to the late 2010s). About the full investigation: No differences in mean age, gender distribution, total cell number or subset yield were found between patients and healthy donors. The study compared TCRB repertoires of sorted circulating CD4+ T cell subsets between recently diagnosed type 1 diabetes patients and matched healthy donors. A total of 100 million to 110 million sorted cells were examined across all samples, and a strong correlation was observed between cell number per subset and RNA yield. Regulatory and stem cell-like memory subsets were obtained from only 8 patients and about 8 healthy donors, while naive and central memory subsets were obtained from all 30 or so donors. Results and caveats for the whole study, not just this receptor: Patients with type 1 diabetes made fewer insertions and deleted more nucleotides at VDJ recombination sites, implying thymic rearrangement abnormalities. Type 1 diabetes patients showed a moderate but significant shortening of TCRB CDR3 length in all four CD4+ subsets. Shorter templates might be favored by PCR, yet because patient and control samples were amplified and corrected together, any such skew would affect both groups equally. Naive, central memory and regulatory TCRB repertoires appeared to be more alike among patients than among healthy donors. Because small numbers of individuals were included in the HLA sub-analyses, any influence of HLA type on TCRB rearrangement was left unresolved. Sequencing cDNA rather than genomic DNA could over-represent highly expressing activated cells, although activation and CD3 levels did not differ between groups.

Reading from cysteine to phenylalanine, the CDR3 counts 14 amino acids. Only the CDR3 region is kept as DNA, spanning 42 bases read in frame from base 1. Based on the germline V gene, the CDR1 and CDR2 sequences are SGHRS and YFSETQ. V drops 0 bases and J drops 6 bases, leaving 10 bases in between. From each donor, a single peripheral blood sample of 100 to 150 mL on average was drawn into heparinised tubes. A BD FACSAria II was used to sort naive, central memory, regulatory and stem cell-like memory CD4+ T cells with a panel that included CD45RO, CCR7, CD25, CD127, CD95 and CD27. Every sorted population had a purity above 98%. Right away, PBMCs were isolated by Lymphoprep density gradient centrifugation and were stained directly, with no culture step. To minimize batch effects, samples were stained and sorted in pairs, one healthy donor with one patient per experiment. The entire amount of isolated RNA was reverse transcribed using the High Capacity cDNA Reverse Transcription Kit, so the sequenced TCRB transcripts were expressed ones. Naive, central memory and regulatory T cell samples underwent deep immunoSEQ sequencing, averaging around 3.9 million total reads per sample. After sorted cells were lysed in RLT buffer, RNA was extracted with DNase-treated RNeasy Micro or Mini kits, with the choice depending on cell number. To prevent cross-contamination, every cell subset was processed on its own, while patient and healthy donor samples were processed together. The immunoSEQ multiplex PCR was used to amplify TCRB sequences from cDNA, generating 87-bp fragments that spanned the CDR3 region. The amplicons were sequenced using the Illumina HiSeq platform. The published analysis was carried out like this. PCR bias was corrected computationally using synthetic template baselines, and reads within Hamming distance 2 were collapsed, with unmergeable singletons discarded. By aligning reads against IMGT, V, D and J genes, CDR3 length, and insertions or deletions at six rearrangement sites were assigned. Within each subset, clonotype counts were normalized to sorted cell number, and only after that were true diversity and Gini coefficients computed with the tcR R package. The overlap coefficient, calculated on TCRB nucleotide sequences, was used to measure repertoire sharing. Out-of-frame TCRB sequences from naive cells were analyzed as a proxy for the pre-selection repertoire. TCRdb retrieved this table from immuneACCESS and kept in-frame rearrangements only. Not all clones are present; in checked studies, unresolved V genes account for under half, and no reason is known for the remainder. That table gives V, J and clone size, and the DNA gave D and trimming. Present in this sample are around 690,000 clones, roughly 12% of which were seen just once. Around 0.12% of the sample lies in the top ten.

As concerns this clone: Its antigen remains unidentified. Per-base quality was not reported, and no clone a single base away is much larger than it.

The TCR was taken from a young man with type 1 diabetes. The chain uses TRBV5-1 and TRBJ1-5; TRBD1 is a weak D gene call, 5 bases matching. The sequencing input was naive CD4+ T cells from blood. Reading the label with the study, this specimen's cell subset or site is: true naive CD4+ T cells. The nucleotide sequence reads TGCGCCAGCAGCTTGGGGACGGGGGTTCAGCCCCAGCATTTT. Its protein reads: CASSLGTGVQPQHF.